Listed here is a single TCR beta chain. Original analysis: Nucleated cell number was recorded as an estimate derived from reference gene primer amplification. Assay used: immunoSEQ multiplex PCR; TCRdb lists only in-frame clones, some missing. V and J calls and clone size follow that table, whereas D and trimming were derived from the DNA. The sample holds roughly 320,000 clones, approximately 89% seen once. This sample is part of a study of blood T cell repertoires in COVID-19. On the study more broadly: Nucleic acid was either cDNA or gDNA, and it came from T cells, B-cell-depleted T cells, or PBMCs.

V lost 7 bases and J lost 1; bases outside the gene matches: 5. Germline V gene sequence: CDR1 SEHNR, CDR2 FQNEAQ (reference sequence). This CDR3 contains 15 residues. Seattle cases were enrolled at active infection and followed longitudinally. The sample taken for sequencing was peripheral blood. The source is a woman in her twenties or thirties with COVID-19, enrolled during active disease. The V gene is TRBV7-9, the J gene TRBJ2-2; 8 bases align to TRBD1. CDR3 nucleotides: TGTGCCAGCACCGTAGGGACAGGGAACACCGGGGAGCTGTTTTTT. Its translation is CASTVGTGNTGELFF.